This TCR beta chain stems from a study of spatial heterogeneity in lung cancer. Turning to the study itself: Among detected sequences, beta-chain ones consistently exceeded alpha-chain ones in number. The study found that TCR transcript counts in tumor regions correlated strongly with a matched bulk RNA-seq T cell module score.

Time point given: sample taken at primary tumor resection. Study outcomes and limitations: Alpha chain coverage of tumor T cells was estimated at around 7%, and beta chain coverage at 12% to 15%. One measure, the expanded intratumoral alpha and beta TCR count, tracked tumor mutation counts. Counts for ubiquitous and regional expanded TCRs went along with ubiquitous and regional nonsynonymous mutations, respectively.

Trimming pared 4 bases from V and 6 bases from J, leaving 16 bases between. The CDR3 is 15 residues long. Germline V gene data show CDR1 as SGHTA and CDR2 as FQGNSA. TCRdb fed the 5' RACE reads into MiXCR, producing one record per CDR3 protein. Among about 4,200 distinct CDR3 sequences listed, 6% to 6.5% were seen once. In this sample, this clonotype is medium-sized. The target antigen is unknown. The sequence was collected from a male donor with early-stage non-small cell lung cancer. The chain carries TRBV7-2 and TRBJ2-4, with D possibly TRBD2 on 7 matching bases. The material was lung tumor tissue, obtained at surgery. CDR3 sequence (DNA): TGTGCCAGCAGCTCAGAGGCTGCGGGGGCAAACATTCAGTACTTC. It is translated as CASSSEAAGANIQYF.